Each of the 8 T cell receptor beta chains below was sequenced from the same sample in a study of T cell responses to AZD1222 COVID-19 vaccine. The method was immunoSEQ multiplex PCR; TCRdb's version includes in-frame clones alone and lacks a portion of them. This table holds fewer than 120,000 clones, less than 95% found once. Specimen: peripheral blood, collected 28 days after the second AZD1222 dose. Receptors originate from an adult who received the AZD1222 COVID-19 vaccine.

The chain joins TRBV6-2 or TRBV6-3 to TRBJ2-3, with 10 bases that match TRBD2. Germline V gives CDR1 MNHEY, CDR2 SVGEGT. CDR3 length: 16 amino acids. The J segment lost 5 bases and the V segment lost 5 bases, leaving 10 bases of the junction unmatched. The CDR3 sequence is CASSGGASGSLDTQYF. CDR3 DNA sequence: TGTGCCAGCAGTGGCGGGGCTAGCGGGAGTCTAGATACGCAGTATTTT.

This chain uses TRBV6-5 with TRBJ2-1; no definite D call. The CDR3 sequence is 12 residues long. The V end lost 11 bases, the J end lost 6 bases, and 14 bases lay between the germline ends. Germline assignment: CDR1 MNHEY and CDR2 SVGAGI. The CDR3 region is CASALSLNEQFF. The CDR3 DNA reads TGTGCCTCGGCGCTGAGCCTCAATGAGCAGTTCTTC.

The chain has TRBV5-1 and TRBJ2-3; D possibly corresponds to TRBD2 (7 bases). The CDR3 has 15 residues. Germline V gene lookup returns CDR1 SGHRS and CDR2 YFSETQ. V was pared by 5 bases and J by 4 bases, with 17 bases between. In DNA, the CDR3 is TGCGCCAGCAGGGTTGGTGGGGGGGCAGCAGATACGCAGTATTTT. Residues: CASRVGGGAADTQYF.

The chain has TRBV3-1 (or the pseudogene TRBV3-2) and TRBJ1-2, with no clear D. The germline V and J ends were trimmed by 4 bases and 8 bases, with 14 bases remaining between them. This CDR3 spans 13 amino acids. Germline V CDR1 and CDR2: LGHDT, YNNKEL (reference sequence). The CDR3 DNA reads TGTGCCAGCAGCCCACTGGTCGCACGGGGCTACACCTTC. Its protein product is CASSPLVARGYTF.

This clone was counted once. The rearrangement links TRBV5-6 to TRBJ1-2; 11 bases match TRBD1. Germline CDR1 is SGHDT and CDR2 is YYEEEE. This CDR3 is 18 amino acids long. V trimming: 2 bases; J trimming: 4 bases; junction bases outside the gene matches: 13. Here the CDR3 reads CASSFRTGGAPMGYGYTF. The CDR3 bases are TGTGCCAGCAGCTTCCGGACAGGGGGCGCGCCTATGGGCTATGGCTACACCTTC.

This clone was seen once. The rearrangement joins TRBV3-1 (or the pseudogene TRBV3-2) to TRBJ1-5, with no clear D. V was cut by 0 bases and J by 6 bases, with 6 bases left in between. From germline, CDR1 is LGHDT and CDR2 YNNKEL (reference sequence). The CDR3 is made up of 13 amino acids. In nucleotides, the CDR3 is TGTGCCAGCAGCCAAGAAATCGGTCAGCCCCAGCATTTT. It translates to CASSQEIGQPQHF.

This clone was counted once. The gene calls are TRBV14 and TRBJ1-2; D might be TRBD1 (5 bases). Germline V gene lookup returns CDR1 SGHDN and CDR2 FVKESK. The CDR3 extends over 15 amino acids. The V gene lost 0 bases and the J gene lost 3 bases, with 11 bases spanning the gap. CDR3 sequence (DNA): TGTGCCAGCAGCCAAGACCTCGGGGGGTACTATGGCTACACCTTC. Residues: CASSQDLGGYYGYTF.

In nucleotides, the CDR3 is TGCAGCGTTGGGGACAGGGCGTACACTGAAGCTTTCTTT. Residues: CSVGDRAYTEAFF. The chain couples TRBV29-1 to TRBJ1-1; 9 bases are shared with TRBD1. The CDR3 sequence is 13 residues long. V lost 4 bases and J lost 3; bases outside the gene matches: 3. CDR1 and CDR2 from the germline V gene are SQVTM and ANQGSEA.